This T cell receptor (beta chain) was found in a study of blood T cell repertoires in COVID-19 (dated by TCRdb to 2018 to 2021). About the investigation overall: The collaborator samples originated in the United States, Italy and Spain and spanned the acute and convalescent phases of COVID-19. The prospective study material was composed of cDNA or gDNA derived from T cells, B-cell-depleted T cells, or PBMCs. Deeply sampled blood TCRbeta repertoires from subjects exposed to, actively infected with, or recovered from COVID-19 were included in the dataset. The repertoires were released in a freely available public database meant as a resource for research on the immune response to SARS-CoV-2. The samples were drawn from the first 160 participants of the ongoing ImmuneRACE study and from 1,254 subjects provided by 6 global collaborators. Nearly every sample came with metadata listing a de-identified subject ID, COVID-19 status, age in years and sex. HLA class I and class II types, where available, came from metadata supplied by the sample provider rather than from assay-based typing. Findings and caveats that apply to the study as a whole: Clinical and demographic metadata were provided uncurated, with the amount varying by source and participant.

TCRbeta CDR3 regions were amplified from genomic DNA using the immunoSEQ Assay, a bias-controlled multiplex PCR. In the paper's pipeline: The number of nucleated cells in each sample was estimated by amplification of reference gene primers within the assay. Sequence reads were collapsed and filtered to measure the absolute abundance of every unique TCRbeta CDR3 rearrangement. For each sample, productive Simpson clonality was calculated by taking the square root of Simpson's diversity index across productive rearrangements. In TCRdb, the immuneACCESS table is reduced to in-frame sequences with V and J assigned. These tables do not hold every clone; where another copy was compared, an unresolved V gene accounts for under half, and the others remain unexplained. V and J calls plus clone size are reproduced from that table; the DNA served to infer D and trimming. Present in this sample are under 300,000 clones, around nine tenths of which were seen just once. Roughly 2% of the sample rests with the top ten.

Notes on this clone: Its target antigen remains unknown. No base quality values were provided; no much bigger clone lies one nucleotide off.

A second Seattle source provided samples from volunteer blood donors who had recovered from COVID-19. Collaborating institutions collected whole blood in K2EDTA tubes following their own protocols. Collaborator samples were shipped for TCRbeta analysis as frozen whole blood, isolated PBMCs, or DNA extracted from either sample type. Germline trimming: 8 bases from V, 7 bases from J; junction bases outside gene matches: 3. Taken from the germline V gene, the CDR1 and CDR2 loops are MRHNA and SNTAGT. The CDR3, from cysteine to phenylalanine, totals 13 residues. CDR3 DNA only is kept here, 39 bases in frame from base 1.

This sequence was found in a woman in her thirties or forties who had recovered from COVID-19. Rearrangement joined TRBV6-4 to TRBJ1-6, and TRBD1 matches 9 of the central bases. The specimen sequenced was peripheral blood. The nucleotides read TGTGCCAGCGGGACAGGGCCCAATTCACCCCTCCACTTT. Its coded protein is CASGTGPNSPLHF.